These 2 T cell receptor beta chains came from one sample sequenced in a study of T-cell reconstitution after alpha-beta-depleted transplantation in children. The library targeted TCRbeta and was prepared with unique molecular identifiers. TCRdb ran MiXCR on the PCR reads and lists one entry per CDR3 protein. The sample contains fewer than 550,000 distinct CDR3 sequences, about an eighth of which appear only once. The sequenced sample was PBMCs, mostly from graft donor cells, obtained 180 days after TCRalphabeta/CD19-depleted stem cell transplant. The receptors derive from a female patient between 2 and 15 years old who had a stem cell transplant for aplastic anemia, so the T cells may come from the graft donor.

This chain connects TRBV19 to TRBJ2-4, with D perhaps TRBD1 or TRBD2 (5 bases each). The CDR3 is 13 amino acids. Germline lookup yields CDR1 LNHDA and CDR2 SQIVND (reference sequence). With 10 bases removed from V and 6 bases from J, the gap between germline ends came to 16 bases. The CDR3 loop is CATRNRDGNIQYF. The CDR3 coding sequence is TGTGCCACACGAAACCGGGACGGAAACATTCAGTACTTC.

The chain is built from TRBV7-3 and TRBJ2-2, with D perhaps being TRBD1 or TRBD2 (5 bases each). Trimming removed 0 bases at V and 6 bases at J, with 14 bases between. The CDR3 covers 16 residues. Germline V CDR1 and CDR2: SGHTA, FQGTGA. The CDR3 reads CASSLTRRGAAGELFF. CDR3 DNA sequence: TGTGCCAGCAGCTTAACGAGGCGAGGGGCGGCCGGGGAGCTGTTTTTT.